Listed below are T cell receptor beta chains from one sample, sequenced in a study of cytomegalovirus exposure and HLA in healthy donors. Assay used: immunoSEQ multiplex PCR; TCRdb lists only in-frame clones, some missing. This table holds 120,000 to 150,000 clones, 70% to 80% found once. The sample comprised PBMCs. Receptor source: a male donor in good health and CMV-seronegative. The CDR3 runs from the conserved cysteine through the conserved F or W. D genes are given only for firm matches. A row's size may be missing; if present it is once, few, many or a size class.

j_call v_call clone_size d_call cdr3_nt cdr3_aa
TRBJ2-1 TRBV19 . TRBD2 TGTGCCAGTAGTATAGCGGGGGGTACTTACAATGAGCAGTTCTTC CASSIAGGTYNEQFF
TRBJ1-6 TRBV11-2 few . TGTGCCAGCAGCTTATCAGGGTCGAATTCACCCCTCCACTTT CASSLSGSNSPLHF
TRBJ1-2 TRBV18 . . TGTGCCAGCTCACCGACAGAGTTCTATGGCTACACCTTC CASSPTEFYGYTF
TRBJ2-1 TRBV19 . TRBD2 TGTGCCAGTAGTTCCCCTTCCGGGACTAGCTTGAATGAGCAGTTCTTC CASSSPSGTSLNEQFF
TRBJ2-3 TRBV13 . TRBD1 TGTGCCAGCAGCTACGGACAGGGGGCCTCAGATACGCAGTATTTT CASSYGQGASDTQYF
TRBJ2-7 TRBV30 . TRBD1 TGTGCCTGGAGTATTACAGGGGGCTACGAGCAGTACTTC CAWSITGGYEQYF
TRBJ1-3 TRBV7-8 . TRBD1 TGTGCCAGCAGCCCTGGACAGGGGGTAAACACCATATATTTT CASSPGQGVNTIYF
TRBJ1-2 TRBV11-2 once . TGTGCCAGCAGCCAGACAGCCAACTATGGCTACACCTTC CASSQTANYGYTF
TRBJ1-1 TRBV29-1 . . TGCAGCGTTTACAGGGTAAACACTGAAGCTTTCTTT CSVYRVNTEAFF
TRBJ2-5 TRBV5-1 . . TGCGCCAGCAGCTTGGTGGCCGCCGGGCAAGAGACCCAGTACTTC CASSLVAAGQETQYF
TRBJ2-7 TRBV30 once TRBD1 TGTGCCTGGGGTCAGACAGGGATCGAGCAGTACTTC CAWGQTGIEQYF
TRBJ1-3 TRBV19 . . TGTGCCAGTACAAATGGAAACACCATATATTTT CASTNGNTIYF
TRBJ1-2 TRBV5-1 . . TGCGCCAGCAGACGGGATAACTATGGCTACACCTTC CASRRDNYGYTF
TRBJ1-2 TRBV28 . . TGTGCCAGCAGTTCGCTACAGGACCCAGGTGGCTACACCTTC CASSSLQDPGGYTF
TRBJ1-2 TRBV2 few . TGTGCCAGCAGTGACCGGGGGGGCTACACCTTC CASSDRGGYTF
TRBJ1-4 TRBV7-6 . TRBD1 TGTGCCAGCAGCTTAGGGGGACAGCAACCTCAACTGTTTTTT CASSLGGQQPQLFF
TRBJ2-6 TRBV7-8 . . TGTGCCAGCAGCTTAGCTTCCTCTGGGGCCAACGGCCTGACTTTC CASSLASSGANGLTF
TRBJ1-2 TRBV5-1 . . TGCGCCAGCAGGTCCAGGGTTGATGGCTATGGCTACACCTTC CASRSRVDGYGYTF
TRBJ2-7 TRBV30 . TRBD1 TGTGCCTGGAGGACCCCAGGGGGCTGGCCCTACGAGCAGTACTTC CAWRTPGGWPYEQYF
TRBJ1-1 TRBV4-2 . . TGTGCCAGCAGCCAGGGAGGGTTCACTGAAGCTTTCTTT CASSQGGFTEAFF
TRBJ2-1 TRBV5-1 . TRBD2 TGCGCCAGCAGCCGTGCGGGGGGGACCTACAATGAGCAGTTCTTC CASSRAGGTYNEQFF
TRBJ2-5 TRBV2 . TRBD2 TGTGCCAGCAGGGGACTAGCGTCCTTCGGGACCCAGTACTTC CASRGLASFGTQYF
TRBJ1-6 TRBV11-3 . . TGTGCCAGCAGCGTCACCTCCGGGGCACCCCTCCACTTT CASSVTSGAPLHF
TRBJ1-2 TRBV19 . . TGTGCCAGCCGGAAGGCAGGGAATGGCTACACCTTC CASRKAGNGYTF
TRBJ1-6 TRBV30 . . TGTGCCTGGAGTGTGGCGGGGCTCCTCCACTTT CAWSVAGLLHF
TRBJ1-1 TRBV19 . TRBD1 TGTGCCAGTAGTACGACGGACAGGGTTGGTGAAGCTTTCTTT CASSTTDRVGEAFF
TRBJ1-2 TRBV5-1 . TRBD1 TGCGCCAGCAGCCCGAGGGTGGGACAGTCGTATGGCTACACCTTC CASSPRVGQSYGYTF
TRBJ2-2 TRBV28 . . TGTGCCAGCATCGAAACAGGGACCGGGGAGCTGCTTTTT CASIETGTGELLF
TRBJ2-3 TRBV19 . . TGTGCCAGTACTTTGGGGCGTACTAGCACAGATACGCAGTATTTT CASTLGRTSTDTQYF
TRBJ2-5 TRBV5-4 . . TGTGCCAGCAGCTTGAATGGGGGGAAAGAGACCCAGTACTTC CASSLNGGKETQYF
TRBJ1-2 TRBV10-1 . TRBD1 TGCGCCAGCAGTGGGTCAAGACAGGGGGCTGGCTACACCTTC CASSGSRQGAGYTF
TRBJ1-6 TRBV19 . . TGTGCCAGTAGTCCAGCGGACAGAGGGAATTCACCCCTCCACTTT CASSPADRGNSPLHF
TRBJ1-3 TRBV5-8 . TRBD1 TGTGCCACCGTGGGACAGGGATTTTACAGAAACACCATATATTTT CATVGQGFYRNTIYF
TRBJ1-2 TRBV7-9 . . TGTGCCAGCAGCTTAAGGGGCTCTCGGGATGGCTACACCTTC CASSLRGSRDGYTF
TRBJ2-2 TRBV19 . TRBD1 TGTGCCAGTAGTTCGGGACAGGGGGGCACCGGGGAGCTGTTTTTT CASSSGQGGTGELFF
TRBJ1-2 TRBV5-8 . TRBD1 TGTGCCAGCAGCCCCCCCTGGACAGGGGTTTACCCCTATGGCTACACCTTC CASSPPWTGVYPYGYTF
TRBJ1-2 TRBV5-1 once . TGCGCCAGCAGCGACTCACCCAACTATGGCTACACCTTC CASSDSPNYGYTF
TRBJ1-2 TRBV7-6 . TRBD1 TGTGCCAGCAGCTTGGACAGGGGAGGGGGCTACACCTTC CASSLDRGGGYTF
TRBJ2-3 TRBV29-1 . . TGCAGCGTCGAAGGGGACTCAGATACGCAGTATTTT CSVEGDSDTQYF
TRBJ2-1 TRBV18 . TRBD1 TGTGCCAGCTCACCGCCAGGGGGCAATGAGCAGTTCTTC CASSPPGGNEQFF
TRBJ1-2 TRBV27 . . TGTGCCAGCAGTTTATCGCGGGGGGCTGGTATTGGCTACACCTTC CASSLSRGAGIGYTF
TRBJ2-6 TRBV7-2 . . TGTGCCAGCAGCTCCCCGACAGGGAGGCGTCCAGGGGCCAACGTCCTGACTTTC CASSSPTGRRPGANVLTF
TRBJ1-4 TRBV28 . . TGTGCCAGCAGTGGTGACAGGAACCTTTATGAAAAACTGTTTTTT CASSGDRNLYEKLFF
TRBJ2-3 TRBV6-5 . . TGTGCCAGCACCCTAAGGGGGATGGGGACAGATACGCAGTATTTT CASTLRGMGTDTQYF
TRBJ1-4 TRBV11-2 . TRBD1 TGTGCCAGCAGGAGAGACAGGGTTAATGAAAAACTGTTTTTT CASRRDRVNEKLFF
TRBJ2-7 TRBV28 . . TGTGCCAGCAGTTTAGGGGGCTTTTTCACCTACGAGCAGTACTTC CASSLGGFFTYEQYF
TRBJ1-1 TRBV29-1 . . TGCAGCGTTTTGACACTTCCTAACACTGAAGCTTTCTTT CSVLTLPNTEAFF
TRBJ1-5 TRBV27 . . TGTGCCAGCAGTGTACCAGGGGCGGATCAGCCCCAGCATTTT CASSVPGADQPQHF
TRBJ2-3 TRBV27 . . TGTGCCAGCAGTTCATCTTTAGCATGGAACACAGATACGCAGTATTTT CASSSSLAWNTDTQYF
TRBJ2-3 TRBV19 . TRBD1 TGTGCCAGTGGGACAGGGGGCTCAGATACGCAGTATTTT CASGTGGSDTQYF
TRBJ1-2 TRBV4-3 . TRBD1 TGCGCCAGCGCTCAAGGGGTCGGGACAGGGGGCGCAGATGGCTACACCTTC CASAQGVGTGGADGYTF
TRBJ2-7 TRBV15 . TRBD1 TGTGCCACCAGCTGGGGAGGACAGGGGGGCTCCTACGAGCAGTACTTC CATSWGGQGGSYEQYF
TRBJ1-2 TRBV6-5 . TRBD1 TGTGCCAGCAGTATAACGACAGGGGGGGTGGGCGGCTACACCTTC CASSITTGGVGGYTF
TRBJ2-5 TRBV5-6 . TRBD2 TGTGCCAGCAGCGGATTAGCGGGGGGGTTGGAGACCCAGTACTTC CASSGLAGGLETQYF
TRBJ1-1 TRBV5-1 . . TGCGCCAGCAGCTTTCAGGGGTCTGGCACTGAAGCTTTCTTT CASSFQGSGTEAFF
TRBJ1-2 TRBV6-5 . TRBD1 TGTGCCAGCAGTGCGTACAGGGGTGGAATTGATGGCTACACCTTC CASSAYRGGIDGYTF
TRBJ1-1 TRBV7-8 . . TGTGCCAGCAGCCTTCTCGGACTTACGAACACTGAAGCTTTCTTT CASSLLGLTNTEAFF
TRBJ1-1 TRBV2 few . TGTGCCAGCAGTACAAACAGCTTTGAAGCTTTCTTT CASSTNSFEAFF
TRBJ1-2 TRBV5-5 . TRBD1 TGTGCCAGCAGCTTACAGGGGGATGACGGCTACACCTTC CASSLQGDDGYTF
TRBJ2-7 TRBV7-9 once . TGTGCCAGCAGCCCCCGGGACACTTCCTACGAGCAGTACTTC CASSPRDTSYEQYF